A selection of T cell receptor beta chains follows, all from one sample in a study of control samples from healthy donors and cancer patients. The table came from immunoSEQ multiplex PCR; TCRdb's copy has only in-frame clones and leaves some out. The sample has just over 80,000 clones, 90% to 95% seen once. The sequenced sample was blood. The receptors were sampled from a woman under 30 in good health. CDR3s include the opening cysteine and the closing phenylalanine or tryptophan.

V	J	CDR3
TRBV6-2/TRBV6-3	TRBJ2-1	CASSYSTGNEQFF
TRBV10-1	TRBJ2-3	CASSEEPDTQYF
TRBV28	TRBJ2-2	CASSFEEKLFF
TRBV7-9	TRBJ2-7	CASSLDRGDEQYF
TRBV5-6	TRBJ2-1	CATQLGTSINEQFF
TRBV19	TRBJ1-2	CASRVPGGYGYTF
TRBV6-5	TRBJ1-6	CASSQGQGKNSPLHF
TRBV4-1	TRBJ2-1	CASSQDQGDEQFF
TRBV27	TRBJ2-1	CASIGSWGGRNEQFF
TRBV28	TRBJ2-3	CASSFRGPSTDTQYF
TRBV5-6	TRBJ1-5	CASSWNQGGQPQHF
TRBV27	TRBJ1-2	CASSFSHPRAYGYTF
TRBV7-9	TRBJ1-4	CASNRGGSGEKLFF
TRBV7-8	TRBJ2-7	CASSSRETSYEQYF
TRBV30	TRBJ1-1	CAWSRDRCEAFF
TRBV3-1/TRBV3-2	TRBJ2-5	CASSQTHTTYKETQYF
TRBV27	TRBJ1-2	CASSSLITTVHGYTF
TRBV3-1/TRBV3-2	TRBJ1-2	CASSQAPGGYGYTF
TRBV7-9	TRBJ1-1	CASSRGGLTEAFF
TRBV11-3	TRBJ2-2	CASSFESTGELFF
TRBV27	TRBJ2-2	CAVTKGTGELFF
TRBV27	TRBJ1-4	CASSLTANPGNKLFF
TRBV5-1	TRBJ2-5	CASSYSRQETQYF
TRBV2	TRBJ1-2	CASSLQTEYGYTF
TRBV6-4	TRBJ1-5	CASSDSDSSDRGYQPQHF
TRBV25-1	TRBJ2-2	CASSDAGLTGELFF
TRBV5-6	TRBJ2-1	CASSSETNLSEQFF
TRBV2	TRBJ1-4	CASSEAPQGVTNEKLFF
TRBV21-1	TRBJ2-3	CASSKGQMDSGTSDTDTQYF
TRBV6-5	TRBJ2-7	CASSFEGPYEQYF
TRBV2	TRBJ2-7	CASSSDGDEQYF
TRBV27	TRBJ2-7	CASSLSSLGAGIHEQYF
TRBV5-1	TRBJ2-1	CASSSTFGTSGGLNEQFF
TRBV19	TRBJ1-1	CASKLDRGTEAFF
TRBV6-4	TRBJ2-2	CASSPGREGTGELFF
TRBV19	TRBJ1-1	CASRRNTEAFF
TRBV15	TRBJ1-5	CATSTLSQPQHF
TRBV21-1	TRBJ2-7	CASSRRLARRTYEQYF
TRBV6-6	TRBJ2-2	CASRRSGGYTGELFF
TRBV5-1	TRBJ1-1	CASSLDTPGLGTEAFF
TRBV15	TRBJ2-2	CATSRRVTGELFF
TRBV10-2	TRBJ1-2	CASRELYGYTF
TRBV19	TRBJ2-4	CASSMGGRGKNIQYF
TRBV2	TRBJ1-5	CASKQGNQPQHF
TRBV6-5	TRBJ1-6	CASSYSGQRNSPLHF
TRBV2	TRBJ1-6	CASSVSKAGTGGGPYNSPLHF